Sequencing of this T cell receptor (beta chain) was carried out in a study of T-cell reconstitution after alpha-beta-depleted transplantation in children. V dropped 5 bases and J dropped 0 bases, with 17 bases sitting between them. The CDR3 covers 18 residues. Germline values: CDR1 LNHDA, CDR2 SQIVND (reference sequence). The table lists this clonotype with a few counts. This sample's TCRbeta library carried unique molecular identifier barcodes. MiXCR, applied by TCRdb to the PCR reads, yields one record per CDR3 protein. Among 250,000 to 350,000 distinct CDR3 sequences listed, roughly 9.5% were seen once.

The rearrangement joins TRBV19 to TRBJ2-6; the D is unclear. The specimen was PBMCs from the stem cell graft donor, collected from the stem cell graft. This receptor was identified in a human donor who donated a stem cell graft to a child with SCID. CDR3 region: CASSAYRAQPSGANVLTF. The CDR3 DNA follows: TGTGCCAGTAGTGCCTACAGAGCCCAACCCTCTGGGGCCAACGTCCTGACTTTC.